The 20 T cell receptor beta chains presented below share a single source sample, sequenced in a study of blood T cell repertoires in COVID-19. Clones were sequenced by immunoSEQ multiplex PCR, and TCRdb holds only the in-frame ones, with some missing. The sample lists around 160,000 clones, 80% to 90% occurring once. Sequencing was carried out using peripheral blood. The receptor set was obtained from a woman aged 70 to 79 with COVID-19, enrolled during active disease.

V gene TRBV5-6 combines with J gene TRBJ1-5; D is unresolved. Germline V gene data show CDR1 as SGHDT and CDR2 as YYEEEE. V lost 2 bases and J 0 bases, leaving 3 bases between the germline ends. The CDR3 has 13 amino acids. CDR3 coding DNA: TGTGCCAGCAGCTTACATAGCAATCAGCCCCAGCATTTT. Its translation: CASSLHSNQPQHF.

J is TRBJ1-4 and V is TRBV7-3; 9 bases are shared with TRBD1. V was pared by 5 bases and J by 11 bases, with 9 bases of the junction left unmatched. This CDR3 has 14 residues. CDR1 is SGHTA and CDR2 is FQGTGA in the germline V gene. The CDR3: CASSPGTGFGKLFF. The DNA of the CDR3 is TGTGCCAGCAGCCCCGGGACAGGGTTTGGGAAACTGTTTTTT.

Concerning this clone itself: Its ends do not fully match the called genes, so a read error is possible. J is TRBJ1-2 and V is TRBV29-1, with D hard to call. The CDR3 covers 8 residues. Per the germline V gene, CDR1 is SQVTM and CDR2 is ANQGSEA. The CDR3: CSVGSYTF. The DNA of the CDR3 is TGCAGCGTTGGGTCGTACACCTTT.

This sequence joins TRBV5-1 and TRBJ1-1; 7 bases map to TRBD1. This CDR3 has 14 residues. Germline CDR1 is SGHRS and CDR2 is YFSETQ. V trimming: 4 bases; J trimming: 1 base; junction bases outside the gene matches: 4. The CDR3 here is CASSRGTANTEAFF. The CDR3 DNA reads TGCGCCAGCAGCCGCGGGACAGCGAACACTGAAGCTTTCTTT.

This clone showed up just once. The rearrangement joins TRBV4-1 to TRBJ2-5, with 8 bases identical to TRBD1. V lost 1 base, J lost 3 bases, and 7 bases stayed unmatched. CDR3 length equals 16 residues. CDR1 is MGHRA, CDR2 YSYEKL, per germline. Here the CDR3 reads CASSQGTGRREETQYF. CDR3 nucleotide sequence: TGCGCCAGCAGCCAAGGGACAGGGAGACGAGAAGAGACCCAGTACTTC.

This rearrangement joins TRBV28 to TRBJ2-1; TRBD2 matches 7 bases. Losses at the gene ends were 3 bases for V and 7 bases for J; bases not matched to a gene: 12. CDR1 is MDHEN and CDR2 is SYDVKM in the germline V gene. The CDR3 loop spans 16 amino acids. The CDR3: CASSFSSGGFRNEQFF. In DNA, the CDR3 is TGTGCCAGCAGTTTTTCTTCCGGGGGGTTCCGGAATGAGCAGTTCTTC.

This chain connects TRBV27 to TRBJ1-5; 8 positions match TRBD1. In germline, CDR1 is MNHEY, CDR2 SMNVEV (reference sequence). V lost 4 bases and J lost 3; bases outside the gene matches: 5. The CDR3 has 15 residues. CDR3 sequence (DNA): TGTGCCAGCAGTTATAACAGGGGGATCAATCAGCCCCAGCATTTT. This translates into CASSYNRGINQPQHF.

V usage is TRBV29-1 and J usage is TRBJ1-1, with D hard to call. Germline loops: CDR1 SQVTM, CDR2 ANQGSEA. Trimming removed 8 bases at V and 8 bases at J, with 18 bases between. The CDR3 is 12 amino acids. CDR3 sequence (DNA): TGCAGCTCTGTGGGAGACGGCGGGGAAGCTTTCTTT. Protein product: CSSVGDGGEAFF.

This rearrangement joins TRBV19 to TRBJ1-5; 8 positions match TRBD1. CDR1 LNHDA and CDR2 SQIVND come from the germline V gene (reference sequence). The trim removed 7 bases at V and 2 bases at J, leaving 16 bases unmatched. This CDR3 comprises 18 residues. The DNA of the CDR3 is TGTGCCAGTACTTTATTCCATCCTGACAGGGGTGGCAATCAGCCCCAGCATTTT. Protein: CASTLFHPDRGGNQPQHF.

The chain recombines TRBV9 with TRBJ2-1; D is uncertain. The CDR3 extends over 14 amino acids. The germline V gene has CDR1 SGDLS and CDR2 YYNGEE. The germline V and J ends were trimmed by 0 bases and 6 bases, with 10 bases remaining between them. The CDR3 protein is CASSVGVYSNEQFF. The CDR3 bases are TGTGCCAGCAGCGTAGGGGTTTACAGCAATGAGCAGTTCTTC.

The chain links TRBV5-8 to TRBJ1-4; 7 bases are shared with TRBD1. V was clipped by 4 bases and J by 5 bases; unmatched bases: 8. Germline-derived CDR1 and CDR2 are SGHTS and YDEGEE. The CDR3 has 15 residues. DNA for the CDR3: TGTGCCAGCAGCCCTGGACAGGCCACGAATGAAAAACTGTTTTTT. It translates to CASSPGQATNEKLFF.

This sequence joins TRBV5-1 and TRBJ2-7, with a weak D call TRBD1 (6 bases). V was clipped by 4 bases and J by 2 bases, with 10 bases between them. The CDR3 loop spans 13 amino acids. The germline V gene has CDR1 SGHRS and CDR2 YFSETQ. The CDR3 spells CASSPGQPYEQYF. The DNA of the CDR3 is TGCGCCAGCAGCCCCGGACAGCCCTACGAGCAGTACTTC.

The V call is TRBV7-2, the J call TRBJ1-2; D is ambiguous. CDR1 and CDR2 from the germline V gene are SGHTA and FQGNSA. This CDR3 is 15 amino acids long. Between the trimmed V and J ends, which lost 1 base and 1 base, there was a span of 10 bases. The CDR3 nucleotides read TGTGCCAGCAGCTTAGTGGCGCAGGTTAACTATGGCTACACCTTC. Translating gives CASSLVAQVNYGYTF. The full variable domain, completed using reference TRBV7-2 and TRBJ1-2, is GAGVSQSPSNKVTEKGKDVELRCDPISGHTALYWYRQSLGQGLEFLIYFQGNSAPDKSGLPSDRFSAERTGGSVSTLTIQRTQQEDSAVYLCASSLVAQVNYGYTFGSGTRLTVV.

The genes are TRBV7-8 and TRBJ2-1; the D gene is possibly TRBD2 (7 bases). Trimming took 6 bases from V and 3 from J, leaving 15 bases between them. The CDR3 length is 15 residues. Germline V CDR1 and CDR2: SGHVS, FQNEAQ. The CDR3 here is CASRGGASFYNEQFF. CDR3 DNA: TGTGCCAGCAGGGGGGGGGCTTCATTCTACAATGAGCAGTTCTTC.

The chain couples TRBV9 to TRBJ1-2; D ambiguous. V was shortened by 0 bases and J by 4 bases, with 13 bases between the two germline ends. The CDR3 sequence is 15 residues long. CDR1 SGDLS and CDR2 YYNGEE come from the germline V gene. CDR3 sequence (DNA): TGTGCCAGCAGCGTAGCGGCAGGCGTCACCTATGGCTACACCTTC. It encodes CASSVAAGVTYGYTF.

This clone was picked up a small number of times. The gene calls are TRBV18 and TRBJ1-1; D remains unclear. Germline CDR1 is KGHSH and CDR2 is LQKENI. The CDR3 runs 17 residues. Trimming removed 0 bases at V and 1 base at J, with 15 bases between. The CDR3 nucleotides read TGTGCCAGCTCACCACCGGTGGCCCCGCGGGGGAACACTGAAGCTTTCTTT. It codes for CASSPPVAPRGNTEAFF. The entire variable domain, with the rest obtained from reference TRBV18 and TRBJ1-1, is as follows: NAGVMQNPRHLVRRRGQEARLRCSPMKGHSHVYWYRQLPEEGLKFMVYLQKENIIDESGMPKERFSAEFPKEGPSILRIQQVVRGDSAAYFCASSPPVAPRGNTEAFFGQGTRLTVV.

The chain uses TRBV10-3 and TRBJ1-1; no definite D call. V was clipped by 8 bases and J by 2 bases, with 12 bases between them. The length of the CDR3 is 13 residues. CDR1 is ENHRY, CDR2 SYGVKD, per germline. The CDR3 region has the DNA TGTGCCATCCGGGAGGAGCGTAACACTGAAGCTTTCTTT. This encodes CAIREERNTEAFF.

The CDR3 DNA reads as TGTGCCACCAGTGAAGCGGGACAGGGGGGGTACAATGAGCAGTTCTTC. Its translation is CATSEAGQGGYNEQFF. V and J are TRBV24-1 and TRBJ2-1, with TRBD1 matching over 11 bases. Germline lookup yields CDR1 KGHDR and CDR2 SFDVKD. V trimming: 4 bases; J trimming: 4 bases; junction bases outside the gene matches: 5. This CDR3 spans 16 amino acids.

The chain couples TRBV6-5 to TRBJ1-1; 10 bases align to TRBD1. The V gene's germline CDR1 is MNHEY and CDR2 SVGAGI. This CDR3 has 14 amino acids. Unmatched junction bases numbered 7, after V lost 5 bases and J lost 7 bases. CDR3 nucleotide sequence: TGTGCCAGCAGTATCGGGACAGGGGCGGGTGAAGCTTTCTTT. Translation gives CASSIGTGAGEAFF.

CDR3 coding DNA: TGTGCCAGCAGCTCTCAGTCGGGGGGCTGGTCTGAAGCTTTCTTT. As protein: CASSSQSGGWSEAFF. The chain is built from TRBV7-6 and TRBJ1-1; D is possibly TRBD1 (6 bases). Germline V lookup: CDR1 SGHVS, CDR2 FNYEAQ. V lost 4 bases, J lost 6 bases, and 18 bases lay in between. This CDR3 contains 15 residues.